This T cell receptor beta chain was captured in a study of blood T cell repertoires in COVID-19. About the study: Samples taken during acute and convalescent COVID-19 were collected in the United States, Italy and Spain. PBMCs, B-cell-depleted T cells, or T cells were the source of the cDNA or gDNA that made up the material.

Per the authors' pipeline: Cell counts per sample came from amplifying reference gene primers. Assay used: immunoSEQ multiplex PCR; TCRdb lists only in-frame clones, some missing. Clone size and the V and J calls come from that table; the DNA yielded D and trimming. The sample has 65,000 to 70,000 clones, roughly 80% seen once. The TCR sequence derives from a human donor in a cohort sampled during active COVID-19. What was sequenced was peripheral blood.

Here the CDR3 DNA reads TGTGCCAGTTCTCTGTCCAGGTCTAGCACAGATACGCAGTATTTT. It translates to CASSLSRSSTDTQYF. The V and J genes are TRBV7-6 and TRBJ2-3, with no clear D. CDR1 is SGHVS and CDR2 is FNYEAQ in the germline V gene. The CDR3 consists of 15 residues. V was pared by 9 bases and J by 0 bases, with 16 bases between. The entire variable domain, with the rest obtained from reference TRBV7-6 and TRBJ2-3, is as follows: GAGVSQSPRYKVTKRGQDVALRCDPISGHVSLYWYRQALGQGPEFLTYFNYEAQQDKSGLPNDRFSAERPEGSISTLTIQRTEQRDSAMYRCASSLSRSSTDTQYFGPGTRLTVL.